This entry features one TCR beta chain sequence. This sample is part of a study of blood T cell repertoires in COVID-19. Study background: Researchers got acute and convalescent COVID-19 samples from the United States, Italy and Spain. PBMCs, B-cell-depleted T cells, or T cells were the source of the cDNA or gDNA that made up the material.

As handled by the study authors: Researchers report that nucleated cell counts were estimated from reference gene primer amplification. Assay: immunoSEQ multiplex PCR; the TCRdb copy retains only in-frame clones and omits some. The DNA was the basis for D and trimming; V, J and clone size are from that table. The sample gives approximately 190,000 clones, over 80% of which show up once; around 6.5% is in the top ten. The source material was peripheral blood. This sequence was found in a woman aged 35 to 49 with acute or convalescent COVID-19.

The CDR3 here is CASTVGGASYEQYF. The CDR3 bases are TGTGCCAGCACCGTGGGGGGGGCTTCCTACGAGCAGTACTTC. This chain joins TRBV7-9 and TRBJ2-7; a possible D gene is TRBD2 (7 bases). V gave up 7 bases and J gave up 1 base, with 14 bases separating them. The germline V gene has CDR1 SEHNR and CDR2 FQNEAQ (reference sequence). CDR3 length equals 14 residues.